The rows below give T cell receptor beta chains drawn from one sample of a study of cytomegalovirus exposure and HLA in healthy donors. Produced via immunoSEQ multiplex PCR; TCRdb's table is partial and in-frame only. The sample holds 73,000 or so clones, roughly 79% seen once. Sequencing was carried out using PBMCs. All receptors derive from a man aged 45 to 65 in good health and CMV-seronegative. Each CDR3 is given with its conserved first and last residue. Each record gives: V gene, J gene, CDR3 protein.

v_call: TRBV29-1; j_call: TRBJ2-7; cdr3_aa: CSVIDRMNSYEQYF
v_call: TRBV4-1; j_call: TRBJ2-5; cdr3_aa: CASSPLAIQETQYF
v_call: TRBV27; j_call: TRBJ1-1; cdr3_aa: CASSVFWTGLNTEAFF
v_call: TRBV6-4; j_call: TRBJ1-5; cdr3_aa: CASSDSIVDGIAGKPQHF
v_call: TRBV14; j_call: TRBJ2-3; cdr3_aa: CASQLGDTQYF
v_call: TRBV28; j_call: TRBJ2-5; cdr3_aa: CASSLPRGLQETQYF
v_call: TRBV5-1; j_call: TRBJ1-1; cdr3_aa: CASSLISQENTEAFF
v_call: TRBV7-3; j_call: TRBJ2-3; cdr3_aa: CASSLGGAGGDTQYF
v_call: TRBV28; j_call: TRBJ2-7; cdr3_aa: CASSLSYSYEQYF
v_call: TRBV7-9; j_call: TRBJ2-3; cdr3_aa: CASRPVLGDRDPDTQYF
v_call: TRBV2; j_call: TRBJ2-3; cdr3_aa: CASSESRVTDTQYF
v_call: TRBV6-6; j_call: TRBJ2-2; cdr3_aa: CASSYGGQGAGELFF
v_call: TRBV6-6; j_call: TRBJ2-2; cdr3_aa: CASSYSTTGAGELFF
v_call: TRBV19; j_call: TRBJ1-1; cdr3_aa: CASSNDRDTEAFF
v_call: TRBV23-1; j_call: TRBJ1-1; cdr3_aa: CASSRPTGNTNTEAFF
v_call: TRBV5-1; j_call: TRBJ1-5; cdr3_aa: CASSLGQSNQPQHF
v_call: TRBV19; j_call: TRBJ1-1; cdr3_aa: CASTPTTANTEAFF
v_call: TRBV7-2; j_call: TRBJ1-1; cdr3_aa: CASSLGGITGAVAFF
v_call: TRBV11-3; j_call: TRBJ2-1; cdr3_aa: CASSLDFSEFNEQFF
v_call: TRBV18; j_call: TRBJ1-5; cdr3_aa: CASSREEYSNQPQHF
v_call: TRBV2; j_call: TRBJ1-5; cdr3_aa: CASSERDSTYQPQHF
v_call: TRBV9; j_call: TRBJ2-5; cdr3_aa: CASSTLGGQKQETQYF
v_call: TRBV30; j_call: TRBJ1-5; cdr3_aa: CAWSATGNQPQHF
v_call: TRBV6-1; j_call: TRBJ1-6; cdr3_aa: CASSEPGGSYNSPLHF
v_call: TRBV7-8; j_call: TRBJ1-5; cdr3_aa: CASSYDRDPNQPQHF
v_call: TRBV12-5; j_call: TRBJ1-1; cdr3_aa: CASGLPTPGHLNTEAFF
v_call: TRBV6-6; j_call: TRBJ2-6; cdr3_aa: CASSYGRAAGANVLTF
v_call: TRBV11-3; j_call: TRBJ2-3; cdr3_aa: CASSLSGTTDTQYF
v_call: TRBV5-4; j_call: TRBJ1-2; cdr3_aa: CASSLVQGALGGYTF
v_call: TRBV19; j_call: TRBJ2-6; cdr3_aa: CASSSQTGTGNSGANVLTF
v_call: TRBV5-1; j_call: TRBJ2-2; cdr3_aa: CASSLQARTSGSRNTGELFF
v_call: TRBV5-4; j_call: TRBJ1-5; cdr3_aa: CASSLDRSNQPQHF